Below are 25 T cell receptor beta chains sequenced from a single sample in a study of CD8 T cells in ankylosing spondylitis. The study's findings and limits: Typical of ankylosing spondylitis blood, it appeared, was a TCR beta motif of several highly homologous variants.

What these receptors recognize is not known. TCRdb processed the 5' RACE reads anew with MiXCR; each CDR3 protein has one entry. The table lists hundreds of thousands of distinct CDR3 sequences, 25% to 30% of them singletons. The specimen sequenced was blood, either unsorted or a sorted T cell fraction (not recorded which). The receptors come from a male donor with ankylosing spondylitis.

This clonotype was seen a handful of times. The rearrangement links TRBV20-1 to TRBJ2-1, with 8 bases lining up with TRBD2. There are 14 residues in the CDR3. CDR1 DFQATT and CDR2 SNEGSKA come from the germline V gene (reference sequence). Trimming at V came to 6 bases and at J to 5 bases, leaving 9 bases not matched to a gene. DNA of the CDR3: TGCAGTGCCGGGGGGGCTAGCCTTAACAATGAGCAGTTCTTC. Its protein product is CSAGGASLNNEQFF.

In its sample, this clonotype was seen a few times. The genes are TRBV10-3 and TRBJ2-7; tentatively, D is TRBD1 (5 bases). CDR3 size: 14 residues. Germline loops: CDR1 ENHRY, CDR2 SYGVKD. V dropped 3 bases and J dropped 3 bases, with 12 bases sitting between them. The CDR3 coding sequence is TGTGCCATCAGTGACCCGAGACAGTTCTACGAGCAGTACGTC. Translating it yields CAISDPRQFYEQYV.

The chain recombines TRBV20-1 with TRBJ2-4; a possible D gene is TRBD2 (5 bases). The CDR3 loop spans 14 amino acids. The germline CDR1 and CDR2 sequences are DFQATT and SNEGSKA (reference sequence). Trimming stripped 6 bases from V and 4 bases from J, with 16 bases between. The CDR3 region is CSAPPGFGKNIQYF. The CDR3 DNA follows: TGCAGTGCCCCTCCGGGGTTTGGGAAAAACATTCAGTACTTC.

Only one count was recorded for this clonotype. The CDR3 sequence: CASSLPDVAKNIQYF. As DNA, the CDR3 is TGTGCCAGCAGCTTGCCGGACGTAGCCAAAAACATTCAGTACTTC. The chain combines TRBV13 with TRBJ2-4; D unclear. Trimming stripped 3 bases from V and 0 bases from J, with 9 bases between. Germline V CDR1 and CDR2: PRHDT, FYEKMQ (reference sequence). The CDR3 consists of 15 residues.

The rearrangement uses TRBV12-3 or TRBV12-4 and TRBJ2-4, with a tentative D call TRBD1 (5 bases). Trimming shortened V by 3 bases and J by 8 bases, and 11 bases separated the two germline ends. CDR3 size: 13 residues. CDR3 region: CASSLALGHIQYF. The CDR3 DNA reads TGTGCCAGCAGTTTGGCCTTGGGGCACATTCAGTACTTC.

This clonotype has a handful of counts. V is TRBV20-1 and J is TRBJ2-5, with TRBD2 as a possible D gene (6 bases). The CDR3 runs 16 residues. The germline V and J ends were trimmed by 5 bases and 5 bases, with 24 bases remaining between them. Germline V gives CDR1 DFQATT, CDR2 SNEGSKA (reference sequence). The CDR3 DNA sequence: TGCAGTGCTGTTACTAAAAGCGAGGGAGGTTCCGAGACCCAGTACTTC. This sequence encodes CSAVTKSEGGSETQYF.

This clonotype was detected many times. The V call is TRBV5-1, the J call TRBJ2-5; D is unclear. The CDR3 length is 13 residues. Germline V gene data show CDR1 as SGHRS and CDR2 as YFSETQ. V lost 0 bases to trimming and J lost 2 bases, with 5 bases between them. The CDR3 protein is CASSLGAQETQYF. The CDR3 nucleotides read TGCGCCAGCAGCTTGGGGGCTCAAGAGACCCAGTACTTC. The variable domain in full, completed from reference TRBV5-1 and TRBJ2-5, reads KAGVTQTPRYLIKTRGQQVTLSCSPISGHRSVSWYQQTPGQGLQFLFEYFSETQRNKGNFPGRFSGRQFSNSRSEMNVSTLELGDSALYLCASSLGAQETQYFGPGTRLLVL.

A few counts support this clonotype. This chain links TRBV2 with TRBJ2-5; 7 bases fit TRBD2. The CDR3 is 15 residues long. With V trimmed by 1 base and J by 5 bases, 7 bases remained unmatched. Germline V CDR1 and CDR2: SNHLY, FYNNEI. The CDR3: CASSEGGSYGETQYF. The CDR3 bases are TGTGCCAGCAGTGAAGGCGGGAGTTATGGGGAGACCCAGTACTTC.

The gene calls are TRBV7-9 and TRBJ1-6; possible D gene TRBD1, 5 bases. Germline lookup yields CDR1 SEHNR and CDR2 FQNEAQ (reference sequence). This CDR3 has 15 residues. The ends were cut back, 5 bases at V and 7 bases at J, with 15 bases in the middle. The chain's CDR3 is CASSPRGDLNSPLHF. DNA for the CDR3: TGTGCCAGCAGCCCCCGAGGGGACTTGAATTCACCCCTCCACTTT.

Only a few counts were recorded for this clonotype. This chain uses TRBV12-3 or TRBV12-4 with TRBJ2-1, with 7 bases identical to TRBD2. Trimming at V came to 0 bases and at J to 3 bases, leaving 5 bases not matched to a gene. The CDR3 is 16 amino acids. This CDR3 reads CASSLAHGRNYNEQFF. Here the CDR3 DNA reads TGTGCCAGCAGTTTAGCGCACGGGAGGAACTACAATGAGCAGTTCTTC.

In its sample, this clonotype was seen many times. This chain joins TRBV5-1 and TRBJ2-1; TRBD2 might be the D (5 bases). V was pared by 1 base and J by 8 bases, with 16 bases between. This CDR3 contains 15 residues. Germline CDR1 is SGHRS and CDR2 is YFSETQ. DNA for the CDR3: TGCGCCAGCAGCTTGCAATCCCAGTTGGGAGATGAGCAGTTCTTC. It encodes CASSLQSQLGDEQFF. Looking up the rest from reference TRBV5-1 and TRBJ2-1 gives the full variable domain: KAGVTQTPRYLIKTRGQQVTLSCSPISGHRSVSWYQQTPGQGLQFLFEYFSETQRNKGNFPGRFSGRQFSNSRSEMNVSTLELGDSALYLCASSLQSQLGDEQFFGPGTRLTVL.

The chain uses TRBV24-1 and TRBJ2-1; 8 bases fit TRBD1. V shed 4 bases, J shed 8 bases, and the junction held 9 bases outside the gene matches. The CDR3 contains 15 residues. Germline V gene sequence: CDR1 KGHDR, CDR2 SFDVKD. CDR3 loop: CATSETGAFWDEQFF. The CDR3 DNA sequence: TGTGCCACCAGTGAGACAGGGGCGTTTTGGGATGAGCAGTTCTTC.

The chain carries TRBV4-2 and TRBJ2-3; TRBD2 might be the D (7 bases). Germline V CDR1 and CDR2: LGHNA, YNFKEQ. The V end was cut by 0 bases, the J end by 2 bases, with 9 bases between. This CDR3 region has 15 residues. CDR3 DNA sequence: TGTGCCAGCAGCCAAGATCGGGGGGCCACAGATACGCAGTATTTT. Protein: CASSQDRGATDTQYF.

The chain carries TRBV7-7 and TRBJ2-5; TRBD2 aligns across 11 bases. The V segment lost 5 bases and the J segment 4 bases; nucleotides outside the gene matches: 9. Germline lookup yields CDR1 SSHAT and CDR2 FNYEAQ (reference sequence). The CDR3 covers 16 residues. CDR3 coding DNA: TGTGCCAGCAGCCTCCGGCTAGCGGGAGGAAGAGAGACCCAGTACTTC. Residues: CASSLRLAGGRETQYF.

This clonotype was seen a handful of times. This chain uses TRBV10-3 with TRBJ1-2; D call uncertain. The CDR3 runs to 14 residues. Germline V lookup: CDR1 ENHRY, CDR2 SYGVKD. With 6 bases removed from V and 0 bases from J, the gap between germline ends came to 11 bases. The CDR3 spells CAISREGTNYGYTF. CDR3 nucleotide sequence: TGTGCCATCAGCCGGGAAGGAACTAACTATGGCTACACCTTC.

The chain carries TRBV12-3 or TRBV12-4 and TRBJ1-4; D gene unclear. This CDR3 is built from 14 residues. Trimming stripped 6 bases from V and 7 bases from J, with 15 bases between. CDR3 coding DNA: TGTGCCAGCAGCCAAACTTCCAGGCCTGAAAAACTGTTTTTT. Residues: CASSQTSRPEKLFF.

V is TRBV5-1 and J is TRBJ2-1, with D possibly being TRBD1 (6 bases). V was shortened by 0 bases and J by 4 bases, with 11 bases between the two germline ends. The germline gives CDR1 SGHRS, CDR2 YFSETQ. The CDR3 sequence is 15 residues long. The chain's CDR3 is CASSLVRQAYNEQFF. Written as DNA, the CDR3 is TGCGCCAGCAGCTTGGTTCGACAGGCTTACAATGAGCAGTTCTTC.

V gene TRBV24-1 combines with J gene TRBJ2-5, with D possibly being TRBD1 (6 bases). The V end was cut by 5 bases, the J end by 5 bases, with 8 bases between. Looked up from germline, CDR1 is KGHDR and CDR2 is SFDVKD. The CDR3 has 12 amino acids. In DNA form, the CDR3 reads TGTGCCACCAGTGGGCAGGGGGAGACCCAGTACTTC. This gives the protein CATSGQGETQYF.

This clonotype was seen only a few times. The J gene is TRBJ2-5, the V gene TRBV5-1, with TRBD2 matching 7 bases. The V segment lost 0 bases and the J segment 3 bases; nucleotides outside the gene matches: 8. Germline lookup yields CDR1 SGHRS and CDR2 YFSETQ. The CDR3 is 16 amino acids. As DNA, the CDR3 is TGCGCCAGCAGCTTGGCCGAAGCTAGCGGAAAAGAGACCCAGTACTTC. Protein sequence: CASSLAEASGKETQYF.

This clonotype showed up many times. The rearrangement uses TRBV6-1 and TRBJ2-3, with 8 bases fitting TRBD2. The CDR3 extends over 15 amino acids. V dropped 5 bases and J dropped 2; count of bases not matched to a gene: 6. Germline assignment: CDR1 MNHNS and CDR2 SASEGT. In DNA, the CDR3 is TGTGCCAGCAGTCGCGGACTAGCAGACACAGATACGCAGTATTTT. This encodes CASSRGLADTDTQYF.

The V gene is TRBV3-1, the J gene TRBJ1-5; D call uncertain. Germline V gene data show CDR1 as LGHDT and CDR2 as YNNKEL (reference sequence). The CDR3 covers 14 residues. The V end lost 3 bases, the J end lost 4 bases, and 10 bases lay between the germline ends. Written as DNA, the CDR3 is TGTGCCAGCAGCCAGGGTTCGGGGAATCAGCCCCAGCATTTT. This gives the protein CASSQGSGNQPQHF.

The chain links TRBV27 to TRBJ2-1, with 13 nucleotides matching TRBD2. V was pared by 4 bases and J by 7 bases, with 7 bases of the junction left unmatched. There are 16 residues in the CDR3. Germline lookup yields CDR1 MNHEY and CDR2 SMNVEV (reference sequence). The CDR3 loop reads CASSSIGTSGTNEQFF. The CDR3, as DNA: TGTGCCAGCAGTTCAATCGGGACTAGCGGGACGAATGAGCAGTTCTTC.

This clonotype was observed a few times. The chain has TRBV12-3 or TRBV12-4 and TRBJ2-1; D is uncertain. CDR3 size: 12 residues. Trimming took 3 bases from V and 7 from J, leaving 7 bases between them. The CDR3 nucleotides read TGTGCCAGCAGTTTTGAGTGGAATGAGCAGTTCTTC. It yields the protein CASSFEWNEQFF.

The rearrangement uses TRBV6-4 and TRBJ2-1, with TRBD2 matching 11 bases. The junction had 3 bases not matched to a gene; V was cut back by 2 bases and J by 6 bases. Germline lookup yields CDR1 MRHNA and CDR2 SNTAGT. The CDR3 totals 15 residues. CDR3 loop: CASSDGLAGLNEQFF. CDR3 DNA sequence: TGTGCCAGCAGTGACGGACTAGCGGGCCTCAATGAGCAGTTCTTC.

The V call is TRBV7-8, the J call TRBJ1-5; 9 bases are a match to TRBD1. Trimming took 6 bases from V and 4 from J; bases not matched to a gene: 10. The CDR3 extends over 16 amino acids. CDR1 is SGHVS, CDR2 FQNEAQ, per germline. This chain's CDR3 is CASRLDRGTGNQPQHF. The CDR3 DNA is TGTGCCAGCAGACTAGACAGGGGGACGGGTAATCAGCCCCAGCATTTT.